The 16 T cell receptor beta chains presented below share a single source sample, sequenced in a study of blood T cell repertoires in COVID-19. The protocol was immunoSEQ multiplex PCR, while the TCRdb copy is restricted to in-frame clones and leaves out a portion. The sample shows tens of thousands of clones, over 65% of them seen only once. Specimen: peripheral blood. The origin of the receptors is a man aged 80 or over with acute or convalescent COVID-19.

This clone was seen a handful of times. The chain uses TRBV2 and TRBJ1-5, with TRBD1 matching over 10 bases. The CDR3 is 15 amino acids. V lost 6 bases to trimming and J lost 7 bases; unmatched junction nucleotides: 9. Germline V gene data show CDR1 as SNHLY and CDR2 as FYNNEI. The CDR3 DNA is TGTGCCAGCAGCCGGGACAGGGGCGTTGGGCAGCCCCAGCATTTT. This translates into CASSRDRGVGQPQHF. The whole variable domain, remainder taken from reference TRBV2 and TRBJ1-5, is EPEVTQTPSHQVTQMGQEVILRCVPISNHLYFYWYRQILGQKVEFLVSFYNNEISEKSEIFDDQFSVERPDGSNFTLKIRSTKLEDSAMYFCASSRDRGVGQPQHFGDGTRLSIL.

The chain is built from TRBV2 and TRBJ2-1, with 12 positions matching TRBD2. Germline V CDR1 and CDR2: SNHLY, FYNNEI. CDR3 length equals 20 residues. V lost 3 bases, J lost 0 bases, and 12 bases stayed unmatched. This CDR3 is CASSDTSGLAGWSSYNEQFF. In nucleotides, the CDR3 is TGTGCCAGCAGTGACACTAGCGGACTAGCGGGATGGAGCTCCTACAATGAGCAGTTCTTC.

The CDR3 is CASSPASGLAKNIQYF. Here the CDR3 DNA reads TGTGCCAGCAGCCCAGCTAGCGGGTTAGCCAAAAACATTCAGTACTTC. This chain joins TRBV3-1 (or the pseudogene TRBV3-2) and TRBJ2-4; TRBD2 matches at 8 bases. Germline loops: CDR1 LGHDT, CDR2 YNNKEL (reference sequence). The CDR3 totals 16 residues. J was trimmed by 0 bases and V by 4 bases; bases with no gene match: 5.

V is TRBV30 and J is TRBJ2-1, with TRBD2 as a possible D gene (5 bases). Germline lookup yields CDR1 GTSNPN and CDR2 SVGIG (reference sequence). The CDR3 is 13 amino acids. Trimming left V 1 base short and J 7 bases short, with 11 bases between. CDR3 sequence: CAWSGGPGNEQFF. In DNA, the CDR3 is TGTGCCTGGAGTGGAGGGCCTGGGAATGAGCAGTTCTTC.

This chain connects TRBV30 to TRBJ2-1; TRBD1 agrees at 8 bases. CDR3 size: 14 residues. Trimming cost V 3 bases and J 7 bases; bases outside gene matches: 8. CDR1 is GTSNPN, CDR2 SVGIG, per germline (reference sequence). The CDR3 DNA is TGTGCCTGGAGATACGGGACAGGTACAAATGAGCAGTTCTTC. This encodes CAWRYGTGTNEQFF.

The chain combines TRBV5-1 with TRBJ2-2, with TRBD1 matching over 8 bases. In germline, CDR1 is SGHRS, CDR2 YFSETQ. This CDR3 has 14 residues. The V segment lost 10 bases and the J segment 5 bases; nucleotides outside the gene matches: 10. CDR3 residues: CAWKGTGYTGELFF. The CDR3 DNA reads as TGCGCCTGGAAGGGGACAGGCTATACCGGGGAGCTGTTTTTT.

The V call is TRBV7-9, the J call TRBJ1-3, with D perhaps TRBD1 (6 bases). V lost 5 bases, J lost 2 bases, and 10 bases lay in between. There are 14 residues in the CDR3. CDR1 SEHNR and CDR2 FQNEAQ come from the germline V gene (reference sequence). The CDR3 nucleotides are TGTGCCAGCAGCAAACAGGGTGCTGGAAACACCATATATTTT. Its translation: CASSKQGAGNTIYF.

This clone was seen a few times. The chain combines TRBV12-3 or TRBV12-4 with TRBJ1-5; D is unresolved. The V gene lost 3 bases and the J gene lost 4 bases, with 4 bases spanning the gap. This CDR3 is built from 12 residues. Written as DNA, the CDR3 is TGTGCCAGCAGTTTTGAGAATCAGCCCCAGCATTTT. Encoded protein: CASSFENQPQHF.

V usage is TRBV5-1 and J usage is TRBJ2-1; D possibly corresponds to TRBD1 (6 bases). With 4 bases removed from V and 7 bases from J, the gap between germline ends came to 18 bases. The germline V gene has CDR1 SGHRS and CDR2 YFSETQ. The length of the CDR3 is 15 residues. The CDR3 loop reads CASSPEQGRGNEQFF. CDR3 in DNA: TGCGCCAGCAGCCCCGAACAGGGAAGAGGGAATGAGCAGTTCTTC.

The V and J genes are TRBV3-1 (or the pseudogene TRBV3-2) and TRBJ2-1, with 14 bases that match TRBD2. The V and J ends lost 3 bases and 8 bases, in that order; junction bases with no gene match: 3. Germline V lookup: CDR1 LGHDT, CDR2 YNNKEL (reference sequence). CDR3 length equals 15 residues. The CDR3 here is CASSHGTSGRDEQFF. The CDR3 bases are TGTGCCAGCAGCCATGGGACTAGCGGGAGAGATGAGCAGTTCTTC.

The chain couples TRBV6-6 to TRBJ2-7, with a tentative D call TRBD1 (5 bases). The CDR3 contains 14 residues. Deletions cut 1 base from V and 3 bases from J, with 10 bases between. CDR1 and CDR2 (germline): MNHNY, SVGAGI (reference sequence). In nucleotides, the CDR3 is TGTGCCAGCAGTTACTTGGGGCTTCTCTACGAGCAGTACTTC. Its protein is CASSYLGLLYEQYF.

The rearrangement joins TRBV18 to TRBJ2-2; 7 nucleotides line up with TRBD1. The V gene's germline CDR1 is KGHSH and CDR2 LQKENI. This CDR3 region has 13 residues. V was pared by 5 bases and J by 4 bases, with 1 base of the junction left unmatched. This chain's CDR3 is CASSNRGTGELFF. CDR3 bases: TGTGCCAGCTCAAACAGGGGCACCGGGGAGCTGTTTTTT.

The rearrangement links TRBV6-1 to TRBJ2-2; 9 nucleotides agree with TRBD2. The trim removed 3 bases at V and 5 bases at J, leaving 4 bases unmatched. The CDR3 totals 15 residues. Looked up from germline, CDR1 is MNHNS and CDR2 is SASEGT. CDR3 amino acids: CASSEGGRVTGELFF. The CDR3 nucleotides are TGTGCCAGCAGTGAGGGCGGGAGGGTTACCGGGGAGCTGTTTTTT.

The gene calls are TRBV14 and TRBJ2-1, with 11 positions matching TRBD2. With 6 bases clipped from V and 6 bases from J, the junction kept 4 bases outside the gene matches. Germline V gives CDR1 SGHDN, CDR2 FVKESK. This CDR3 is built from 14 residues. The chain's CDR3 is CASRTSGKSNEQFF. CDR3 DNA: TGTGCCAGCAGGACTAGCGGGAAAAGCAATGAGCAGTTCTTC.

The chain is built from TRBV29-1 and TRBJ1-1; D not resolved. Trimming cost V 7 bases and J 5 bases, with 11 bases left between them. The CDR3 spans 11 residues. Germline values: CDR1 SQVTM, CDR2 ANQGSEA. This CDR3 reads CSAGKKTEAFF. The CDR3 coding sequence is TGCAGCGCCGGGAAAAAGACTGAAGCTTTCTTT.

V usage is TRBV7-2 and J usage is TRBJ2-2; no clear D. CDR3 length: 14 residues. The germline V gene encodes CDR1 SGHTA and CDR2 FQGNSA. Trimming cost V 1 base and J 5 bases, with 8 bases left between them. The CDR3 DNA follows: TGTGCCAGCAGCTTAGTCCAAGCGACCGGGGAGCTGTTTTTT. This codes for CASSLVQATGELFF.